A single sample gave rise to the 21 T cell receptor beta chains below, sequenced in a study of T cells after yellow fever vaccination. TCRdb reprocessed the 5' RACE reads via MiXCR and lists one record per CDR3 protein. The table shows a few hundred thousand distinct CDR3 sequences, with 8.7% occurring only once. The source was PBMCs, collected on the day of the first yellow fever vaccination. Source of these receptors: a man aged 18 to 30 who received the YFV17D yellow fever vaccine.

The chain recombines TRBV20-1 with TRBJ2-1, with D possibly TRBD2 on 6 matching bases. Germline CDR1 reads DFQATT; CDR2 reads SNEGSKA (reference sequence). CDR3 size: 15 residues. V dropped 4 bases and J dropped 7 bases, with 20 bases sitting between them. For the CDR3, the DNA is TGCAGTGCTACTATAGGTGGCGGGGCCGCAAATGAGCAGTTCTTC. Protein sequence: CSATIGGGAANEQFF.

This clonotype was observed many times. This chain connects TRBV20-1 to TRBJ2-1; TRBD2 matches at 8 bases. The germline V gene has CDR1 DFQATT and CDR2 SNEGSKA (reference sequence). The V gene end was trimmed by 0 bases and the J gene end by 2 bases; junction bases not matched to a gene: 6. The length of the CDR3 is 16 residues. The CDR3 region is CSARESGGLTYNEQFF. The CDR3 DNA is TGCAGTGCTAGAGAAAGCGGGGGCCTAACCTACAATGAGCAGTTCTTC.

This clonotype was counted at least ten times. V gene TRBV5-1 combines with J gene TRBJ2-7; D is unresolved. CDR3 length: 15 amino acids. Trimming removed 0 bases at V and 5 bases at J, with 15 bases between. Germline assignment: CDR1 SGHRS and CDR2 YFSETQ. The DNA for the CDR3 is TGCGCCAGCAGCTTGGAAGACCGGCCCAAAGACGAGCAGTACTTC. This translates into CASSLEDRPKDEQYF.

This clonotype has a count of ten or more. The V call is TRBV4-1, the J call TRBJ2-7, with TRBD1 identical over 8 bases. CDR3 size: 12 residues. V was clipped by 4 bases and J by 7 bases; unmatched bases: 3. Germline assignment: CDR1 MGHRA and CDR2 YSYEKL. CDR3 bases: TGCGCCAGCAGCCGAACAGGGGGTGAGCAGTACTTC. Its protein product is CASSRTGGEQYF.

V is TRBV20-1 and J is TRBJ2-4, with a tentative D call TRBD1 (5 bases). The CDR3 loop spans 13 amino acids. Germline V gives CDR1 DFQATT, CDR2 SNEGSKA (reference sequence). V was clipped by 6 bases and J by 8 bases, with 17 bases between them. In nucleotides, the CDR3 is TGCAGTGCAACAGGACCTTCCGGCGACATTCAGTACTTC. Its translation is CSATGPSGDIQYF.

The genes are TRBV7-2 and TRBJ1-5; the D gene is possibly TRBD1 (5 bases). The ends were cut back, 1 base at V and 2 bases at J, with 9 bases in the middle. This CDR3 spans 15 amino acids. Germline CDR1 is SGHTA and CDR2 is FQGNSA. The CDR3 DNA reads TGTGCCAGCAGCTTAGGAGGGGTTGGCAATCAGCCCCAGCATTTT. Residues: CASSLGGVGNQPQHF.

This clonotype was seen more than once but under ten times. The chain has TRBV5-1 and TRBJ1-1; tentative D call: TRBD1 (6 bases). Germline V gene lookup returns CDR1 SGHRS and CDR2 YFSETQ. V lost 5 bases, J lost 5 bases, and 13 bases lay in between. The CDR3 totals 13 residues. Written as DNA, the CDR3 is TGCGCCAGCAGTTTTCCAGGGGCGACTGAAGCTTTCTTT. As protein: CASSFPGATEAFF.

V is TRBV12-3 or TRBV12-4 and J is TRBJ1-3, with 7 bases aligning to TRBD1. This CDR3 is 15 amino acids long. Germline trimming cut 6 bases from V and 2 bases from J; bases unmatched to any gene: 7. CDR3 region: CASRSSGTAGNTIYF. The CDR3 DNA follows: TGTGCCAGCAGGTCGTCCGGGACAGCTGGAAACACCATATATTTT.

The rearrangement links TRBV10-2 to TRBJ2-7; perhaps D is TRBD1 or TRBD2 (5 bases each). This CDR3 spans 14 amino acids. The V end was cut by 5 bases, the J end by 7 bases, with 18 bases between. In germline, CDR1 is WSHSY, CDR2 SAAADI. Here the CDR3 reads CASSLTGTHKEQYV. The CDR3 bases are TGCGCCAGCAGTTTAACCGGGACCCACAAAGAGCAGTACGTC.

A few counts support this clonotype. This chain uses TRBV20-1 with TRBJ2-7; 8 nucleotides agree with TRBD2. With V trimmed by 3 bases and J by 4 bases, 11 bases remained unmatched. This CDR3 spans 15 amino acids. CDR1 and CDR2 (germline): DFQATT, SNEGSKA (reference sequence). CDR3 sequence: CSARRSMAGGYEQYF. CDR3 nucleotide sequence: TGCAGTGCTAGGAGGAGTATGGCGGGGGGATACGAGCAGTACTTC.

This clonotype has only a few counts. The gene calls are TRBV12-3 or TRBV12-4 and TRBJ2-2; TRBD2 is a possible D gene (5 bases). This CDR3 is 14 amino acids long. The ends were cut back, 6 bases at V and 5 bases at J, with 13 bases in the middle. The CDR3 bases are TGTGCCAGCAGGAAGAATACGGGGACCGGGGAGCTGTTTTTT. Its protein product is CASRKNTGTGELFF.

V is TRBV5-4 and J is TRBJ2-1; no clear D gene. Trimming stripped 0 bases from V and 5 bases from J, with 9 bases between. Germline lookup yields CDR1 SGHNT and CDR2 YYREEE (reference sequence). The CDR3 runs to 14 residues. The CDR3: CASSLAPEDNEQFF. CDR3 nucleotides: TGTGCCAGCAGCTTGGCCCCCGAGGACAATGAGCAGTTCTTC.

As concerns this clonotype: The junction shows a germline mismatch at one end, possibly a read error. The chain uses TRBV20-1 and TRBJ2-4; possibly TRBD2 for D (6 bases). This CDR3 comprises 13 residues. The germline V gene encodes CDR1 DFQATT and CDR2 SNEGSKA (reference sequence). In DNA, the CDR3 is TGCAGTGCTCGAGACGGGGGTCGAGACATTCAGTACTTC. Its translation: CSARDGGRDIQYF.

V and J are TRBV7-2 and TRBJ2-3; TRBD1 matches 9 bases. The CDR3 contains 15 residues. Germline V gives CDR1 SGHTA, CDR2 FQGNSA. The trim removed 2 bases at V and 5 bases at J, leaving 5 bases unmatched. The DNA of the CDR3 is TGTGCCAGCAGCTTACTAAGGACAGGGGAAGATACGCAGTATTTT. Its translation: CASSLLRTGEDTQYF.

The V and J genes are TRBV15 and TRBJ1-5, with D perhaps matching TRBD1 (5 bases). The CDR3 extends over 15 amino acids. Trimming left V 0 bases short and J 7 bases short, with 13 bases between. The germline V gene has CDR1 LNHNV and CDR2 YYDKDF (reference sequence). CDR3 nucleotides: TGTGCCACCAGCAGAGATCGTGGGGGGAGCCAGCCCCAGCATTTT. Its translation is CATSRDRGGSQPQHF.

This chain links TRBV5-4 with TRBJ2-5; no clear D. This CDR3 contains 14 residues. Trimming left V 3 bases short and J 5 bases short, with 14 bases between. Per germline, CDR1 SGHNT and CDR2 YYREEE (reference sequence). The CDR3: CASSSGGVVETQYF. The CDR3 bases are TGTGCCAGCAGCTCCGGTGGGGTTGTGGAGACCCAGTACTTC.

This clonotype was counted a single time. An end of the junction does not agree with germline; a read error may underlie this. The chain is built from TRBV24-1 and TRBJ1-2; the match to TRBD1 covers 7 bases. There are 14 residues in the CDR3. Germline values: CDR1 KGHDR, CDR2 SFDVKD. This CDR3 reads CTTSAPDRNYGYTF. CDR3 coding DNA: TGTACCACCAGTGCTCCGGACAGGAACTATGGCTACACCTTC.

This clonotype was seen a handful of times. This chain connects TRBV20-1 to TRBJ2-1; either TRBD1 or TRBD2 may fit D (6 bases each). Germline assignment: CDR1 DFQATT and CDR2 SNEGSKA (reference sequence). Trimming removed 3 bases from V and 4 bases from J, with 16 bases in between. This CDR3 comprises 15 residues. CDR3 region: CSARALRGGYNEQFF. The CDR3, as DNA: TGCAGTGCTAGGGCCCTAAGAGGGGGGTACAATGAGCAGTTCTTC.

The chain couples TRBV4-2 to TRBJ2-3; TRBD2 might be the D (5 bases). Trimming removed 0 bases from V and 2 bases from J, with 15 bases in between. The CDR3 is made up of 17 amino acids. Germline lookup yields CDR1 LGHNA and CDR2 YNFKEQ. The CDR3 DNA is TGTGCCAGCAGCCAAGATAAAAGTGGACTGTACACAGATACGCAGTATTTT. It codes for CASSQDKSGLYTDTQYF.

In its sample, this clonotype was seen a few times. This chain connects TRBV7-3 to TRBJ2-5; D is ambiguous. V gave up 6 bases and J gave up 0 bases, with 8 bases separating them. Germline CDR1 SGHTA, CDR2 FQGTGA. This CDR3 contains 13 residues. The CDR3 sequence: CASSSRHQETQYF. The CDR3 DNA is TGTGCCAGCAGTTCTCGACACCAAGAGACCCAGTACTTC.

This clonotype occurred a few times. The chain uses TRBV6-2 or TRBV6-3 and TRBJ2-2, with D possibly matching TRBD2 (6 bases). The CDR3 consists of 14 residues. Trimming shortened V by 6 bases and J by 8 bases, and 16 bases separated the two germline ends. Germline CDR1 is MNHEY and CDR2 is SVGEGT. The CDR3 is CASSPGLNIGELFF. For the CDR3, the DNA is TGTGCCAGCAGCCCGGGACTTAATATAGGGGAGCTGTTTTTT.